The entry that follows covers one T cell receptor beta chain sequence. Its specificity is not known. The record originates from a study of T cell responses to AZD1222 COVID-19 vaccine. For the study at large: Second-dose recipients at about 4 or about 12 weeks were treated as one pooled group.

Libraries were prepared by immunoSEQ multiplex PCR; TCRdb keeps only in-frame clonotypes and omits some of them. The table lists some 90,000 clones, 70% to 90% of them singletons. Whole-study results and caveats: The peak T cell response came first, and repertoires were sampled only after it. Receipt of two AZD1222 doses was followed by a rise in Spike-specific TCR breadth and depth.

This CDR3 contains 12 residues. Germline lookup yields CDR1 LNHNV and CDR2 YYDKDF (reference sequence). V was shortened by 3 bases and J by 7 bases, with 7 bases between the two germline ends. The chain carries TRBV15 and TRBJ2-1; D remains unclear. The sample in question was peripheral blood, obtained on day 0 of AZD1222 vaccination. The sequence was obtained from an adult in good health. CDR3 residues: CATSSGLNEQFF. The CDR3 DNA reads TGTGCCACCAGCAGCGGGCTTAATGAGCAGTTCTTC.